The 19 T cell receptor beta chains below all came from one sample that was sequenced in a study of blood T cell repertoires in COVID-19. The method was immunoSEQ multiplex PCR; TCRdb's version includes in-frame clones alone and lacks a portion of them. The sample includes 150,000 to 200,000 clones, about 77% of them seen just once. Sequenced: PBMCs or T cells enriched from blood (not recorded which). All receptors come from a woman in her forties or fifties with acute COVID-19.

The CDR3 spells CASSPTDRGQPQHF. In nucleotides, the CDR3 is TGCGCCAGCAGCCCGACGGACAGGGGGCAGCCCCAGCATTTT. The V call is TRBV5-1, the J call TRBJ1-5; 10 bases agree with TRBD1. Germline values: CDR1 SGHRS, CDR2 YFSETQ. The junction had 5 bases not matched to a gene; V was cut back by 4 bases and J by 7 bases. This CDR3 has 14 amino acids.

The rearrangement joins TRBV18 to TRBJ1-3; weak D call: TRBD1 (5 bases). In germline, CDR1 is KGHSH, CDR2 LQKENI. The CDR3 runs 15 residues. The V gene lost 3 bases and the J gene lost 1 base, with 10 bases spanning the gap. CDR3 DNA: TGTGCCAGCTCACCGGCGAAGGGGTCTGGAAACACCATATATTTT. Translated: CASSPAKGSGNTIYF. The full variable domain, in which reference TRBV18 and TRBJ1-3 provide the parts outside the CDR3, is NAGVMQNPRHLVRRRGQEARLRCSPMKGHSHVYWYRQLPEEGLKFMVYLQKENIIDESGMPKERFSAEFPKEGPSILRIQQVVRGDSAAYFCASSPAKGSGNTIYFGEGSWLTVV.

To note about this clone: This sample includes further DNA sequences coding for the same CDR3. The J gene is TRBJ1-1, the V gene TRBV30; perhaps TRBD1 as D (6 bases). The ends were cut back, 2 bases at V and 0 bases at J, with 7 bases in the middle. Per germline, CDR1 GTSNPN and CDR2 SVGIG (reference sequence). This CDR3 region has 13 residues. The CDR3 nucleotides read TGTGCCTGGAGTCGGACAGTGAACACTGAAGCTTTCTTT. Translation: CAWSRTVNTEAFF.

CDR3 in DNA: TGTGCCAGCAGCTTAGGGACAGATCAGCCCCAGCATTTT. Encoded protein: CASSLGTDQPQHF. The V gene is TRBV7-6, the J gene TRBJ1-5, with D possibly being TRBD1 (6 bases). Per the germline V gene, CDR1 is SGHVS and CDR2 is FNYEAQ. The CDR3 is 13 amino acids. V lost 1 base and J lost 5, with 6 bases in between.

The chain carries TRBV5-1 and TRBJ1-3, with 10 positions matching TRBD1. Germline CDR1 reads SGHRS; CDR2 reads YFSETQ. The CDR3 is made up of 14 amino acids. J was trimmed by 6 bases and V by 7 bases; bases with no gene match: 7. The CDR3 DNA follows: TGCGCCAGCCGATACGGGACAGGGGAAAACACCATATATTTT. Encoded protein: CASRYGTGENTIYF.

The rearrangement links TRBV19 to TRBJ1-1; D gene ambiguous. Between the trimmed V and J ends, which lost 5 bases and 7 bases, there was a span of 14 bases. CDR3 size: 13 residues. The germline V gene encodes CDR1 LNHDA and CDR2 SQIVND (reference sequence). The CDR3 here is CASSPREEYEAFF. The CDR3 coding sequence is TGTGCCAGTAGTCCCCGGGAGGAGTATGAAGCTTTCTTT.

The V call is TRBV6-5, the J call TRBJ2-1; D is possibly TRBD2 (5 bases). Trimming took off 11 bases at V and 6 bases at J, with 23 bases between the two ends. Germline V gene data show CDR1 as MNHEY and CDR2 as SVGAGI. The CDR3 is 15 amino acids. The CDR3 DNA follows: TGTGCCTCCACTCAAGACTACGGGCAAAGCAATGAGCAGTTCTTC. Encoded protein: CASTQDYGQSNEQFF.

The chain uses TRBV7-2 and TRBJ2-1; perhaps TRBD1 as D (6 bases). Trimming cost V 8 bases and J 5 bases, with 16 bases left between them. Germline loops: CDR1 SGHTA, CDR2 FQGNSA. The CDR3 consists of 14 residues. CDR3 DNA: TGTGCCAGCGCGTTAGACAGGATTAACAATGAGCAGTTCTTC. It translates to CASALDRINNEQFF. The variable domain in full, with the rest retrieved from reference TRBV7-2 and TRBJ2-1, is GAGVSQSPSNKVTEKGKDVELRCDPISGHTALYWYRQSLGQGLEFLIYFQGNSAPDKSGLPSDRFSAERTGGSVSTLTIQRTQQEDSAVYLCASALDRINNEQFFGPGTRLTVL.

Remarks on this clone: Since a much larger clone is just one base distant, this may be a read error. This sample includes further DNA sequences coding for the same CDR3. The chain recombines TRBV5-1 with TRBJ1-4, with D unclear. Germline assignment: CDR1 SGHRS and CDR2 YFSETQ. V gave up 2 bases and J gave up 0 bases, with 5 bases separating them. The CDR3 totals 14 residues. CDR3 sequence: CASSLAATNEKLFF. As DNA, the CDR3 is TGCGCCAGCAGCTTAGCCGCAACTAATGAAAAACTGTTTTTT.

The CDR3 DNA reads TGCGCCAGCAGCGTAATACCAGGGGTCTCTGGAAACACCATATATTTT. This codes for CASSVIPGVSGNTIYF. J is TRBJ1-3 and V is TRBV5-1; the D gene is possibly TRBD1 (6 bases). Per the germline V gene, CDR1 is SGHRS and CDR2 is YFSETQ. The CDR3 length is 16 residues. Trimming left V 4 bases short and J 0 bases short, with 14 bases between.

The chain couples TRBV5-1 to TRBJ1-1; 9 bases match TRBD1. J gave up 4 bases and V 3 bases, and 4 bases lay outside the gene matches. CDR3 size: 14 residues. CDR1 SGHRS and CDR2 YFSETQ come from the germline V gene. The DNA for the CDR3 is TGCGCCAGCAGCTGGGGACAGGGCCCCACTGAAGCTTTCTTT. This translates into CASSWGQGPTEAFF.

The gene calls are TRBV19 and TRBJ1-2; TRBD1 is a possible D gene (6 bases). V was trimmed by 10 bases and J by 6 bases, leaving 21 bases between them. Germline CDR1 LNHDA, CDR2 SQIVND (reference sequence). The CDR3 sequence is 14 residues long. For the CDR3, the DNA is TGTGCCACCACGCGGGGGGGGGCTTTCGATGGCTACACCTTC. This sequence encodes CATTRGGAFDGYTF.

V and J are TRBV3-1 (or the pseudogene TRBV3-2) and TRBJ1-1; a weak D match, TRBD1 (5 bases). V shed 4 bases and J shed 3 bases, with 15 bases lying between them. The CDR3 has 15 amino acids. Per germline, CDR1 LGHDT and CDR2 YNNKEL (reference sequence). The CDR3 coding sequence is TGTGCCAGCAGCCCCCCCTCCGGGGGGTACACTGAAGCTTTCTTT. Translating gives CASSPPSGGYTEAFF.

The chain couples TRBV14 to TRBJ1-1; no definite D call. The CDR3 is made up of 13 amino acids. Germline values: CDR1 SGHDN, CDR2 FVKESK. The V gene lost 3 bases and the J gene lost 1 base, with 6 bases spanning the gap. The CDR3 DNA follows: TGTGCCAGCAGCCACCGACAGAACACTGAAGCTTTCTTT. This gives the protein CASSHRQNTEAFF.

The CDR3 coding sequence is TGTGCCTGGAGCAGGGACTCCGGGAAGGGAAACACCATATATTTT. Translating it yields CAWSRDSGKGNTIYF. The chain uses TRBV30 and TRBJ1-3, with D maybe TRBD1 (5 bases). The V end lost 3 bases, the J end lost 4 bases, and 16 bases lay between the germline ends. Looked up from germline, CDR1 is GTSNPN and CDR2 is SVGIG (reference sequence). CDR3 length: 15 amino acids.

V usage is TRBV19 and J usage is TRBJ1-1, with 10 bases lining up with TRBD1. The CDR3 loop spans 15 amino acids. Germline V gene data show CDR1 as LNHDA and CDR2 as SQIVND (reference sequence). Germline trimming cut 5 bases from V and 6 bases from J; bases unmatched to any gene: 9. CDR3 loop: CASSFSRQGASEAFF. The DNA of the CDR3 is TGTGCCAGTAGTTTCTCCAGACAGGGGGCCTCTGAAGCTTTCTTT.

As regards this clone: Because the CDR3's place on the DNA is in doubt, the DNA is left out and the CDR3 is given as listed by TCRdb. The chain is built from TRBV6-6 and TRBJ1-2; TRBD1, the table's D call, lacks a check against the DNA. The V gene's germline CDR1 is MNHNY and CDR2 SVGAGI (reference sequence). The CDR3 has 14 residues if both end residues are counted. CDR3 protein: CASSSSDMGYGYTF.

The rearrangement joins TRBV19 to TRBJ1-5; the match to TRBD1 covers 8 bases. J gave up 3 bases and V 5 bases, and 6 bases lay outside the gene matches. Germline values: CDR1 LNHDA, CDR2 SQIVND (reference sequence). The CDR3 sequence is 15 residues long. The CDR3 DNA reads as TGTGCCAGTAGTCCCCGGACAGGGTCCAATCAGCCCCAGCATTTT. Translated: CASSPRTGSNQPQHF. Full variable domain (missing parts from reference TRBV19 and TRBJ1-5): DGGITQSPKYLFRKEGQNVTLSCEQNLNHDAMYWYRQDPGQGLRLIYYSQIVNDFQKGDIAEGYSVSREKKESFPLTVTSAQKNPTAFYLCASSPRTGSNQPQHFGDGTRLSIL.

The J gene is TRBJ1-2, the V gene TRBV6-1; the D gene is possibly TRBD1 (5 bases). The V end was cut by 3 bases, the J end by 7 bases, with 6 bases between. Germline V gene lookup returns CDR1 MNHNS and CDR2 SASEGT. The CDR3 contains 11 residues. The CDR3, as DNA: TGTGCCAGCAGTGACAGGGTTGGCTACACCTTC. As protein: CASSDRVGYTF.